The count of the clone carrying this T cell receptor beta chain is one. Its specificity is not known. Germline CDR1 reads LGHNA; CDR2 reads YSLEER. The CDR3 covers 18 residues. V lost 0 bases, J lost 0 bases, and 8 bases stayed unmatched. The source of the sample is a study of shared clonotypes between healthy human individuals. Study results and limitations: Estimated richness was generally greater in naive than memory subsets.

Clones were read by immunoSEQ multiplex PCR, and TCRdb kept only the in-frame ones, dropping some. The sample yields 950,000 to 1,300,000 clones, approximately 68% seen once. The gene calls are TRBV4-3 and TRBJ2-1; 7 nucleotides agree with TRBD2. Sequencing was performed on memory CD4+ T cells sorted from blood. This sample's subset: CD45RA-negative fraction. This clonotype was sampled from a young man in good health. The CDR3 protein is CASSQDFAGVSSYNEQFF. CDR3 DNA: TGCGCCAGCAGCCAAGATTTCGCGGGAGTGAGCTCCTACAATGAGCAGTTCTTC.